The subject of this entry is one TCR beta chain. There are a few counts of this clone. Its antigen remains unidentified. No per-base quality is available; no much larger clone lies one base away. The entire isolated RNA was reverse transcribed using the High Capacity cDNA Reverse Transcription Kit, and thus expressed TCRB transcripts were sequenced. Naive, central memory and regulatory T cell samples underwent deep immunoSEQ sequencing, averaging around 3.6 million total reads per sample. Sorted cells were lysed in RLT buffer and RNA was extracted with DNase-treated RNeasy Micro or Mini kits, depending on cell number. Each cell subset was processed separately to prevent cross-contamination, with patient and healthy donor samples processed together. The immunoSEQ multiplex PCR was used to amplify TCRB sequences from cDNA, yielding 87-bp fragments that span the CDR3 region. Sequencing of the amplicons was done on the Illumina HiSeq platform. Turning to the authors' computational methods: PCR bias was computationally corrected using synthetic template baselines, reads within Hamming distance 2 were collapsed, and singletons that could not be merged were discarded. Reads were aligned to IMGT to assign V, D and J genes, CDR3 length, and insertions or deletions at six rearrangement sites. Within each subset, clonotype counts were normalized to the number of sorted cells before true diversity and Gini coefficients were calculated with the tcR R package. Repertoire sharing was quantified using the overlap coefficient calculated on TCRB nucleotide sequences. As a proxy for the pre-selection repertoire, out-of-frame TCRB sequences from naive cells were analyzed. TCRdb holds this immuneACCESS table with in-frame rearrangements only. Some clones are missing; in checked studies, unresolved V genes explain under half, and the rest has no known cause. V and J calls and clone size are given by that table; D and trimming were obtained from the DNA. The sample table holds hundreds of thousands of clones, of which about 70% were seen once. The ten largest make up approximately 0.053% of the sample.

The data originate from a study of beta chain features in type 1 diabetes (dated by TCRdb to 2017 to 2018). Concerning the study at large: No differences in mean age, gender distribution, total cell number or subset yield were found between patients and healthy donors. Naive and central memory subsets were obtained from all 28 donors, but regulatory and stem cell-like memory subsets were isolated from only 8 patients and about eight healthy donors. A total of 85 million to 110 million sorted cells were examined across all samples, and RNA yield correlated strongly with the number of cells per subset. The study compared the TCRB repertoires of sorted circulating CD4+ T cell subsets in recently diagnosed type 1 diabetes patients with those in matched healthy donors.

Taken from cysteine to phenylalanine, the CDR3 has 16 residues. CDR3 DNA only is kept here, 48 bases in frame from base 1. What the study reported, not specific to this receptor: Because cDNA was sequenced instead of genomic DNA, highly expressing activated cells could be over-represented, though the groups showed no difference in activation or CD3 levels. In all four CD4+ subsets, TCRB CDR3 length was moderately but significantly shorter in type 1 diabetes patients. PCR might favor shorter templates, but patient and control samples were amplified and corrected together, so any skew would affect both groups equally. Because the HLA sub-analyses included only small numbers of individuals, any influence of HLA type on TCRB rearrangement was left unresolved. At VDJ recombination sites, patients with type 1 diabetes made fewer insertions and deleted more nucleotides, a pattern implying thymic rearrangement abnormalities. Naive, central memory and regulatory TCRB repertoires appeared to be more alike among patients than among healthy donors.

Each donor gave one peripheral blood draw, averaging roughly 100 mL, which was collected into heparinised tubes. Naive, central memory, regulatory and stem cell-like memory CD4+ T cells were sorted on a BD FACSAria II using a panel including CD45RO, CCR7, CD25, CD127, CD95 and CD27. Purity was above 95% for every sorted population. PBMCs were isolated right away by Lymphoprep density gradient centrifugation and were stained directly, without culture. So that batch effects would be minimized, each experiment stained and sorted samples in pairs, pairing one healthy donor with one patient. The chain joins TRBV21-1 to TRBJ2-4. TRBV21-1 is shown as a pseudogene. The sequenced sample was naive CD4+ T cells from blood. In light of the paper, this sample's cell subset or site label describes: true naive CD4+ T cells. This receptor was identified in a man under 40 in good health. CDR3 sequence: CASSKDRRLTKNIQYF. The DNA reads as follows: TGTGCCAGCAGCAAAGATCGACGCCTGACCAAAAACATTCAGTACTTC.